One T cell receptor beta chain is described in this entry. Its antigen is as yet unknown. Germline CDR1 SGHRS, CDR2 YFSETQ. V gave up 0 bases and J gave up 4 bases; unmatched junction bases: 2. The CDR3 contains 15 residues. Amplification used 60 Vbeta primers and 13 Jbeta primers. Profiled with immunoSEQ multiplex PCR; TCRdb holds only in-frame clones, not every one. The data show about 170,000 clones, over 65% seen once. The data derive from a study of cytomegalovirus exposure and HLA in healthy donors. Study-wide results and limits: A later analysis reportedly identified an Asian-associated ancestry cluster as carrying fewer N-insertions than the roughly 600-donor mean.

The sample taken for sequencing was PBMCs. The clonotype was recovered from a man aged 40-50 years in good health and CMV-seropositive. The gene calls are TRBV5-1 and TRBJ2-5; 11 bases line up with TRBD2. CDR3 in DNA: TGCGCCAGCAGCTTGGGACTAGCGGGGTTAGAGACCCAGTACTTC. Amino acids: CASSLGLAGLETQYF.